These 5 T cell receptor beta chains came from one sample sequenced in a study of blood T cell repertoires in COVID-19. The protocol was immunoSEQ multiplex PCR, while the TCRdb copy is restricted to in-frame clones and leaves out a portion. The repertoire holds about 120,000 clones, with about 72% as singletons. The sequencing input was peripheral blood. The receptors stem from a woman aged 70 to 79 with acute or convalescent COVID-19.

This sequence joins TRBV12-3 or TRBV12-4 and TRBJ2-3; possibly TRBD1 for D (5 bases). The V and J ends lost 7 bases and 3 bases respectively, with 11 bases between them. There are 13 residues in the CDR3. Here the CDR3 DNA reads TGTGCCAGCAATTCTCCAGGGACAGATACGCAGTATTTT. Its translation: CASNSPGTDTQYF.

The chain recombines TRBV29-1 with TRBJ2-1; possibly TRBD2 for D (6 bases). CDR3 length equals 13 residues. CDR1 and CDR2 from the germline V gene are SQVTM and ANQGSEA. V was pared by 3 bases and J by 8 bases, with 14 bases between. The CDR3 nucleotides are TGCAGCGTTGAGAACGGGAGTGATGATGAGCAGTTCTTC. It translates to CSVENGSDDEQFF.

The chain is built from TRBV11-2 and TRBJ2-7, with 9 bases matching TRBD2. Germline trimming cut 1 base from V and 4 bases from J; bases unmatched to any gene: 11. The CDR3 consists of 17 residues. Looked up from germline, CDR1 is SGHAT and CDR2 is FQNNGV. Here the CDR3 DNA reads TGTGCCAGCAGCTTAGCGCCCCGCGGGGGGGCTTGGTACGAGCAGTACTTC. Its translation: CASSLAPRGGAWYEQYF.

This clone has only a few counts. The J gene is TRBJ2-7, the V gene TRBV7-9, with 8 bases fitting TRBD2. Trimming at V came to 4 bases and at J to 5 bases, leaving 7 bases not matched to a gene. The germline V gene encodes CDR1 SEHNR and CDR2 FQNEAQ (reference sequence). This CDR3 contains 14 residues. Here the CDR3 DNA reads TGTGCCAGCAGCTACAGCGGGAGAATGAACGAGCAGTACTTC. It codes for CASSYSGRMNEQYF.

The chain carries TRBV5-4 and TRBJ1-1; TRBD1 agrees at 12 bases. This CDR3 is 15 amino acids long. In germline, CDR1 is SGHNT, CDR2 YYREEE (reference sequence). J gave up 5 bases and V 4 bases, and 6 bases lay outside the gene matches. This chain's CDR3 is CASSRGQGAGTEAFF. CDR3 nucleotide sequence: TGTGCCAGCAGCAGGGGACAGGGGGCGGGAACTGAAGCTTTCTTT.